This entry concerns a single T cell receptor (beta chain). Its cognate antigen is unknown. The data were produced by immunoSEQ multiplex PCR, yet TCRdb's version contains in-frame clones alone and is incomplete. The repertoire holds 50,000 or so clones, 75% to 90% seen once, with roughly 21% in the top ten. The CDR3 runs 14 residues. The germline V gene encodes CDR1 MNHEY and CDR2 SVGAGI. V lost 6 bases and J 1 base, leaving 9 bases between the germline ends. These data come from a study of cytotoxic CD8 clonotypes in ibrutinib-treated CLL. Study-level background: The cohort had about 10 relapsed/refractory and over 14 treatment-naive patients, 17 IGHV unmutated. The sample average was approximately 260,000 productive templates and 85,000 to 100,000 productive rearrangements. After a median approximately 12 months on treatment (6 to 36), response samples were drawn. Regarding the study as a whole: Clonality climbed at ibrutinib response, then dropped toward baseline at progression.

The source was PBMCs, collected after 24 months of ibrutinib treatment. The receptor comes from a human donor with chronic lymphocytic leukemia. The chain carries TRBV6-5 and TRBJ2-2, with a possible D match to TRBD1 (5 bases). DNA of the CDR3: TGTGCCAGCAGAACAACAGGGAACACCGGGGAGCTGTTTTTT. Its protein product is CASRTTGNTGELFF.